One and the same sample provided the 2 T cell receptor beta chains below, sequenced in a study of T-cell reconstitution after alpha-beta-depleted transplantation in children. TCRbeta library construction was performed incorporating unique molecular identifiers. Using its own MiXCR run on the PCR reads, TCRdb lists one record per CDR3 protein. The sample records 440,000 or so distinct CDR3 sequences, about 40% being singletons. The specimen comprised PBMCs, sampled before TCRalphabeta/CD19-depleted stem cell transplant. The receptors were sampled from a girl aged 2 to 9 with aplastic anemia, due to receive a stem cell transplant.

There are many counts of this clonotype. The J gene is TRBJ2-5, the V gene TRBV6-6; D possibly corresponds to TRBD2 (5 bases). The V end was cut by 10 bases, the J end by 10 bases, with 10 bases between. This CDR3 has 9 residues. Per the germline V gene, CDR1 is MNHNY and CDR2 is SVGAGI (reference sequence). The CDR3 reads CATGRGQYF. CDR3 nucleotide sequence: TGTGCCACGGGCCGGGGCCAGTACTTC.

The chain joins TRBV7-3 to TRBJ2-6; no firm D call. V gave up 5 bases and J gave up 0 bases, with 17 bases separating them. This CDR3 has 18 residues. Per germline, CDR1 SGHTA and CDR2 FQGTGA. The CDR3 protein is CASSPRGRDFSGANVLTF. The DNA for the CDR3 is TGTGCCAGCAGCCCCCGCGGACGTGATTTCTCTGGGGCCAACGTCCTGACTTTC. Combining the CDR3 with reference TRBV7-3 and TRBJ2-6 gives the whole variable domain GAGVSQTPSNKVTEKGKYVELRCDPISGHTALYWYRQSLGQGPEFLIYFQGTGAADDSGLPNDRFFAVRPEGSVSTLKIQRTERGDSAVYLCASSPRGRDFSGANVLTFGAGSRLTVL.